This T cell receptor beta chain was sequenced in a study of cytomegalovirus exposure and HLA in healthy donors. As for the study in general: Most donors, 70% to 85% of 398 genotyped, fell in the Caucasian-associated ancestry cluster.

Overall study findings and caveats: Whilst most TCR sequences proved rare, a subset of public TCRs occurred across many donors.

Worth noting for this clone: What it binds is not known.

The PCR contained 60 Vbeta and 13 Jbeta primers. Assay: immunoSEQ multiplex PCR; the TCRdb copy retains only in-frame clones and omits some. The sample lists some 160,000 clones, 80% to 90% seen once, with approximately 2.5% in the top ten. Germline-derived CDR1 and CDR2 are SGHTA and FQGNSA. The CDR3 covers 17 residues. The V and J ends lost 0 bases and 4 bases respectively, with 18 bases between them. The chain links TRBV7-2 to TRBJ1-2, with a tentative D call TRBD1 (5 bases). Sequencing used PBMCs. The TCR originated in a man aged 25 to 40 in good health and CMV-seropositive. This chain's CDR3 is CASSLAGKGRASYGYTF. The DNA for the CDR3 is TGTGCCAGCAGCTTAGCGGGAAAAGGCAGGGCAAGCTATGGCTACACCTTC.